This passage covers 30 T cell receptor beta chains from one sample sequenced in a study of T cell clonality in common variable immunodeficiency. The protocol was immunoSEQ multiplex PCR, while the TCRdb copy is restricted to in-frame clones and leaves out a portion. The sample contains roughly 51,000 clones, none of them singletons. The sequenced sample was peripheral blood mononuclear cells. Receptors originate from a person aged 18 to 75 in good health.

The table lists this clone with many counts. Read coverage stops 3 residues before the CDR3 terminus; the germline J gene supplies the remainder. The chain combines TRBV20-1 with TRBJ2-3, with D possibly TRBD2 on 5 matching bases. The CDR3 extends over 13 amino acids. Germline CDR1 and CDR2: DFQATT and SNEGSKA (reference sequence). V lost 3 bases to trimming and J lost 4 bases, with 11 bases between them. CDR3 bases read: TGCAGTGCTAGTCTAGCAGGTTCAGATACG. Encoded protein: CSASLAGSDT. The full CDR3 protein is CSASLAGSDTQYF.

The sample holds many counts of this clone. The CDR3 goes on 3 residues after the read ends, and that part is filled in from the germline J gene. The chain uses TRBV5-1 and TRBJ1-2; 9 bases agree with TRBD1. V shed 4 bases and J 4 bases; nucleotides not matched to a gene: 8. The CDR3 spans 15 residues. From germline, CDR1 is SGHRS and CDR2 YFSETQ. Partial CDR3 DNA: TGCGCCAGCAGCCCTGACAGGGGGTTGGCCTATGGC. It yields the protein CASSPDRGLAYG. The whole CDR3 sequence is CASSPDRGLAYGYTF.

This clone was counted at least ten times. The CDR3 end is not reached by the read, which stops 3 residues before it; the germline J gene fills it in. The chain joins TRBV20-1 to TRBJ2-7; D may be TRBD1 (6 bases). Per germline, CDR1 DFQATT and CDR2 SNEGSKA (reference sequence). The CDR3 is 13 amino acids. Trimming left V 3 bases short and J 3 bases short, with 12 bases between. CDR3 DNA (partial): TGCAGTGCTAGTCAGGGGCTGATCTACGAG. The encoded protein is CSASQGLIYE. Given in full, the CDR3 is CSASQGLIYEQYF.

This clone has at least ten counts. The read terminates 3 residues before the CDR3 end, so the remaining end is supplied by the germline J gene. The chain employs TRBV5-1 and TRBJ2-3, with TRBD2 identical over 13 bases. Germline CDR1 reads SGHRS; CDR2 reads YFSETQ. The CDR3 runs 16 residues. After removal of 6 bases from V and 2 bases from J, the junction contained 6 bases not matched to a gene. The CDR3: CASMRGTSGITDTQYF. CDR3 DNA (partial): TGCGCCAGCATGAGGGGGACTAGCGGGATCACAGATACG. Variable domain in full (rest from reference TRBV5-1 and TRBJ2-3): KAGVTQTPRYLIKTRGQQVTLSCSPISGHRSVSWYQQTPGQGLQFLFEYFSETQRNKGNFPGRFSGRQFSNSRSEMNVSTLELGDSALYLCASMRGTSGITDTQYFGPGTRLTVL.

This clone was observed many times. The observed sequence ends 3 residues before the CDR3 terminus, with the missing tail filled in from the germline J gene. The chain couples TRBV28 to TRBJ2-3, with 9 bases aligning to TRBD1. The CDR3 is 17 amino acids. Germline CDR1 and CDR2: MDHEN and SYDVKM. J was trimmed by 4 bases and V by 6 bases; bases with no gene match: 14. CDR3 DNA, as far as it was read: TGTGCCAGCAGCCCATGGGGACAGGGACGTTGGGCAGATACG. Its translation is CASSPWGQGRWADT. The CDR3, in full, reads CASSPWGQGRWADTQYF.

In its sample, this clone was seen many times. The CDR3 end falls 3 residues outside the read, so it is completed with the germline J gene. The V and J genes are TRBV19 and TRBJ2-4; 7 nucleotides align to TRBD2. Germline lookup yields CDR1 LNHDA and CDR2 SQIVND (reference sequence). V gave up 4 bases and J gave up 1 base; unmatched junction bases: 7. This CDR3 has 16 residues. The CDR3 sequence is CASSKGGGSAKNIQYF. The CDR3 bases that were read are TGTGCCAGTAGTAAGGGCGGGGGATCGGCCAAAAACATT.

In its sample, this clone was seen many times. The observed sequence ends 3 residues before the CDR3 terminus, with the missing tail filled in from the germline J gene. The chain recombines TRBV20-1 with TRBJ2-1; D unresolved. V lost 3 bases, J lost 6 bases, and 6 bases lay in between. CDR3 length: 11 amino acids. Looked up from germline, CDR1 is DFQATT and CDR2 is SNEGSKA (reference sequence). The CDR3 sequence: CSARGFNEQFF. Incomplete CDR3 DNA: TGCAGTGCTAGGGGCTTCAATGAG.

As concerns this clone: The sequence runs out 3 residues before the end of the CDR3; the remainder is reconstructed from the germline J gene. The chain joins TRBV19 to TRBJ1-3; no reliable D call. The CDR3 covers 13 residues. Germline V gene lookup returns CDR1 LNHDA and CDR2 SQIVND (reference sequence). V lost 6 bases, J lost 0 bases, and 6 bases lay in between. CDR3 bases read: TGTGCCAGTAGACAGCACTCTGGAAACACC. This sequence encodes CASRQHSGNT. The whole CDR3 is CASRQHSGNTIYF.

This clone occurred many times. With the read ending 3 residues before the CDR3 end, the germline J gene is used to fill in that end. The chain combines TRBV5-1 with TRBJ2-1, with 7 bases fitting TRBD2. V was clipped by 2 bases and J by 0 bases; unmatched bases: 5. This CDR3 is built from 16 residues. The germline V gene has CDR1 SGHRS and CDR2 YFSETQ. The CDR3 bases that were read are TGCGCCAGCAGCTTTAGCGGCGGGAGCTCCTACAATGAG. Its translation: CASSFSGGSSYNE. The entire CDR3 protein reads CASSFSGGSSYNEQFF.

Regarding this clone: The observed sequence ends 3 residues before the CDR3 terminus, with the missing tail filled in from the germline J gene. This rearrangement joins TRBV10-2 to TRBJ2-3; weak D call: TRBD1 (5 bases). The V gene's germline CDR1 is WSHSY and CDR2 SAAADI. CDR3 size: 15 residues. Trimming took 9 bases from V and 0 from J, leaving 16 bases between them. The CDR3 bases that were read are TGCGCCAGTAAAATCAGGGATCCTAGCACAGATACG. Its protein product is CASKIRDPSTDT. The full CDR3 is CASKIRDPSTDTQYF.

This clone has ten or more counts. Read sequence stops 3 residues before the CDR3 end, and the germline J gene provides the missing end. The chain combines TRBV12-3 or TRBV12-4 with TRBJ2-1, with 13 bases that match TRBD2. The V and J ends lost 6 bases and 7 bases, in that order; junction bases with no gene match: 0. The CDR3 has 13 residues. The sequenced part of the CDR3 DNA is TGTGCCAGCAGACTAGCGGGAGGGAATGAG. Its protein is CASRLAGGNE. The full CDR3 is CASRLAGGNEQFF.

This clone was recorded many times. The read ends 3 residues early relative to the CDR3; the germline J gene fills the gap. The V gene is TRBV7-9, the J gene TRBJ2-7; the D gene is possibly TRBD1 (6 bases). CDR1 is SEHNR, CDR2 FQNEAQ, per germline (reference sequence). The CDR3 is 14 amino acids. Trimming left V 2 bases short and J 0 bases short, with 8 bases between. The DNA read from the CDR3 is TGTGCCAGCAGCTTACGACAGGACTCCTACGAG. Amino acids: CASSLRQDSYE. The entire CDR3 protein is CASSLRQDSYEQYF. Looking up the rest from reference TRBV7-9 and TRBJ2-7 gives the full variable domain: DTGVSQNPRHKITKRGQNVTFRCDPISEHNRLYWYRQTLGQGPEFLTYFQNEAQLEKSRLLSDRFSAERPKGSFSTLEIQRTEQGDSAMYLCASSLRQDSYEQYFGPGTRLTVT.

This clone was seen repeatedly, ten times or more. The read falls 3 residues short of the CDR3 end, and the missing part is taken from the germline J gene. The genes are TRBV5-4 and TRBJ2-1; D unresolved. Between the trimmed V and J ends, which lost 3 bases and 6 bases, there was a span of 7 bases. The germline V gene encodes CDR1 SGHNT and CDR2 YYREEE (reference sequence). This CDR3 is built from 12 residues. Incomplete CDR3 DNA: TGTGCCAGCAGCTCGCCAGGCAATGAG. It yields the protein CASSSPGNE. The full CDR3 protein is CASSSPGNEQFF.

This clone was counted many times. Read coverage stops 3 residues before the CDR3 terminus; the germline J gene supplies the remainder. V usage is TRBV5-1 and J usage is TRBJ2-5, with D tentatively TRBD1 (5 bases). The CDR3 has 14 amino acids. Trimming removed 1 base at V and 1 base at J, with 8 bases between. The germline V gene encodes CDR1 SGHRS and CDR2 YFSETQ. Partial CDR3 DNA: TGCGCCAGCAGCTTGCTGGGGCTCCAAGAGACC. It is translated as CASSLLGLQET. The full CDR3 reads CASSLLGLQETQYF.

As regards this clone: The read falls 3 residues short of the CDR3 end, and the missing part is taken from the germline J gene. The chain joins TRBV7-2 to TRBJ2-7; 12 positions agree with TRBD2. The CDR3 has 15 amino acids. Germline CDR1 is SGHTA and CDR2 is FQGNSA. The junction had 9 bases not matched to a gene; V was cut back by 6 bases and J by 6 bases. CDR3: CASSMTSGSVGEQYF. CDR3 bases read: TGTGCCAGCAGTATGACTAGCGGGAGTGTAGGCGAG.

This clone was detected many times. From the germline J gene comes the end of the CDR3, since the read stops 3 residues before it. V is TRBV5-1 and J is TRBJ2-3; D unclear. There are 12 residues in the CDR3. Germline-derived CDR1 and CDR2 are SGHRS and YFSETQ. The CDR3 reads CASSLDSPAQYF. Partial CDR3 DNA: TGCGCCAGCAGCTTGGACTCGCCGGCG.

Ten or more counts support this clone. The read is 3 residues too short to cover the CDR3 end, so that end is filled in from the germline J gene. The chain carries TRBV20-1 and TRBJ2-1; 10 bases align to TRBD1. The CDR3 has 16 amino acids. From germline, CDR1 is DFQATT and CDR2 SNEGSKA (reference sequence). V shed 0 bases and J 2 bases; nucleotides not matched to a gene: 4. The sequenced part of the CDR3 DNA is TGCAGTGCTAGAGACCCGGACAGGGGGGCCTACAATGAG. Amino acids: CSARDPDRGAYNE. The CDR3 in its entirety is CSARDPDRGAYNEQFF.

Ten or more counts support this clone. With the read ending 3 residues before the CDR3 end, the germline J gene is used to fill in that end. The V call is TRBV20-1, the J call TRBJ2-7; D may be TRBD2 (6 bases). Germline V lookup: CDR1 DFQATT, CDR2 SNEGSKA (reference sequence). The V gene lost 1 base and the J gene lost 5 bases, with 15 bases spanning the gap. CDR3 size: 14 residues. The CDR3 DNA, read in part, is TGCAGTGCTAGAGCTTGGAGGGTTTATCACGAG. This encodes CSARAWRVYHE. The entire CDR3 protein is CSARAWRVYHEQYF.

The sample holds many counts of this clone. The sequence runs out 3 residues before the end of the CDR3; the remainder is reconstructed from the germline J gene. The chain combines TRBV6-1 with TRBJ1-1; D perhaps matches TRBD1 (5 bases). V lost 2 bases to trimming and J lost 2 bases, with 12 bases between them. This CDR3 spans 15 amino acids. CDR1 and CDR2 (germline): MNHNS, SASEGT. Incomplete CDR3 DNA: TGTGCCAGCAGTGAACAGGGAGGTGGTAACACTGAA. Translation gives CASSEQGGGNTE. The CDR3 in full is CASSEQGGGNTEAFF.

Many counts were recorded for this clone. The read ends 3 residues shy of where the CDR3 ends; the end is completed using the germline J gene. The chain joins TRBV5-1 to TRBJ2-1, with 12 bases that match TRBD2. Unmatched junction bases numbered 10, after V lost 4 bases and J lost 8 bases. This CDR3 has 16 residues. Germline V gene data show CDR1 as SGHRS and CDR2 as YFSETQ. The sequenced part of the CDR3 DNA is TGCGCCAGCAGCAGACTAGCGGGAGTCGTGTTGGATGAG. Translation gives CASSRLAGVVLDE. From start to end, the CDR3 is CASSRLAGVVLDEQFF.

This clone was seen at least ten times. With the read ending 3 residues before the CDR3 end, the germline J gene is used to fill in that end. This chain joins TRBV5-5 and TRBJ1-2; TRBD1 matches 9 bases. Germline loops: CDR1 SGHKS, CDR2 YYEKEE (reference sequence). This CDR3 has 14 amino acids. The DNA read from the CDR3 is TGTGCCAGCAGCTTTCGTGTACAGGGGGCCGGC. Protein product: CASSFRVQGAG. The full-length CDR3 reads as CASSFRVQGAGYTF.

To note about this clone: The read comes to an end 3 residues before the CDR3 does, leaving the germline J gene to fill in the end. The genes are TRBV6-2 or TRBV6-3 and TRBJ2-1; D is undetermined. The germline CDR1 and CDR2 sequences are MNHEY and SVGEGT. The V end lost 4 bases, the J end lost 6 bases, and 4 bases lay between the germline ends. This CDR3 contains 11 residues. CDR3 DNA (partial): TGTGCCAGCAGTTCTTCCAATGAG. Translating it yields CASSSSNE. The full CDR3 is CASSSSNEQFF.

This clone was seen repeatedly, ten times or more. The sequence runs out 3 residues before the end of the CDR3; the remainder is reconstructed from the germline J gene. The chain has TRBV2 and TRBJ1-4, with 9 bases lining up with TRBD1. Germline CDR1 reads SNHLY; CDR2 reads FYNNEI. The CDR3 covers 15 residues. Trimming cost V 8 bases and J 6 bases; bases outside gene matches: 10. The CDR3 spells CASRDRVVGDEKLFF. The DNA read from the CDR3 is TGTGCCAGCCGGGACAGGGTGGTAGGGGATGAAAAA.

This clone was observed many times. The CDR3 bases that were read are TGTGCCAGCAGCCCCACTAGCGAAACAGATACG. It encodes CASSPTSETDT. The complete CDR3 reads CASSPTSETDTQYF. V is TRBV13 and J is TRBJ2-3, with TRBD2 identical over 7 bases. Read data end 3 residues before the CDR3 end; the end is taken from the germline J gene. The J segment lost 3 bases and the V segment lost 5 bases, leaving 5 bases of the junction unmatched. Germline loops: CDR1 PRHDT, CDR2 FYEKMQ (reference sequence). The CDR3 covers 14 residues.

This clone was recorded many times. With the read ending 3 residues before the CDR3 end, the germline J gene is used to fill in that end. The V gene is TRBV20-1, the J gene TRBJ1-2; 9 bases match TRBD1. The CDR3 consists of 18 residues. V lost 0 bases to trimming and J lost 7 bases; unmatched junction nucleotides: 18. In germline, CDR1 is DFQATT, CDR2 SNEGSKA (reference sequence). The CDR3 protein is CSARDDAIPTGGKGGYTF. The CDR3 bases that were read are TGCAGTGCTAGAGACGACGCCATACCGACAGGGGGAAAAGGTGGC.

The sample holds many counts of this clone. The read stops 3 residues short of the end of the CDR3; the missing end is completed from the germline J gene. This sequence joins TRBV20-1 and TRBJ2-5; 10 nucleotides agree with TRBD2. V dropped 3 bases and J dropped 4; count of bases not matched to a gene: 8. CDR1 and CDR2 (germline): DFQATT, SNEGSKA (reference sequence). The CDR3 totals 15 residues. The CDR3: CSASLAGDQRETQYF. CDR3 DNA, as far as it was read: TGCAGTGCTAGCCTAGCGGGAGATCAGCGAGAGACC.

This clone was seen repeatedly, ten times or more. The read is 3 residues too short to cover the CDR3 end, so that end is filled in from the germline J gene. This chain uses TRBV20-1 with TRBJ2-3; D uncertain. Trimming cost V 6 bases and J 0 bases, with 13 bases left between them. Germline V gene lookup returns CDR1 DFQATT and CDR2 SNEGSKA (reference sequence). CDR3 size: 14 residues. The CDR3 bases that were read are TGCAGTGCACCAGTAGCAGTTAGCACAGATACG. Its protein product is CSAPVAVSTDT. The CDR3 reads in full as CSAPVAVSTDTQYF.

This clone was detected many times. The read terminates 3 residues ahead of where the CDR3 ends, so the germline J gene completes it. The genes are TRBV7-3 and TRBJ2-3; 8 bases align to TRBD2. V gave up 4 bases and J gave up 2 bases; unmatched junction bases: 5. CDR1 is SGHTA, CDR2 FQGTGA, per germline. CDR3 length equals 15 residues. This CDR3 reads CASSWIAGYTDTQYF. CDR3 DNA (partial): TGTGCCAGCAGCTGGATAGCGGGATACACAGATACG. Full variable domain (missing parts from reference TRBV7-3 and TRBJ2-3): GAGVSQTPSNKVTEKGKYVELRCDPISGHTALYWYRQSLGQGPEFLIYFQGTGAADDSGLPNDRFFAVRPEGSVSTLKIQRTERGDSAVYLCASSWIAGYTDTQYFGPGTRLTVL.

This clone occurred a few times. The read is 3 residues too short to cover the CDR3 end, so that end is filled in from the germline J gene. The chain joins TRBV7-6 to TRBJ2-1, with TRBD2 matching 8 bases. Trimming removed 0 bases from V and 6 bases from J; junction bases left unmatched: 10. Germline-derived CDR1 and CDR2 are SGHVS and FNYEAQ. The CDR3 loop spans 17 amino acids. CDR3 DNA (partial): TGTGCCAGCAGCTTAGCAGCCTCGGCGGGAGGATTCAATGAG. Amino acid sequence: CASSLAASAGGFNE. The CDR3 in its entirety is CASSLAASAGGFNEQFF.

Ten or more counts support this clone. Read coverage stops 3 residues before the CDR3 terminus; the germline J gene supplies the remainder. The V call is TRBV29-1, the J call TRBJ2-1, with 8 bases aligning to TRBD2. Unmatched junction bases numbered 16, after V lost 0 bases and J lost 0 bases. Per germline, CDR1 SQVTM and CDR2 ANQGSEA. This CDR3 has 20 amino acids. The CDR3 here is CSVEDLGQLLAGSSYNEQFF. The CDR3 DNA, read in part, is TGCAGCGTTGAAGATCTTGGACAGCTATTAGCGGGGAGCTCCTACAATGAG.